This TCR beta chain was sequenced during a study of T cells after yellow fever vaccination. Findings of the study overall: Repertoires sorted by FACS could include abundant clonotypes that are contaminants from the bulk population.

The CDR3 sequence is 16 residues long. With 4 bases removed from V and 0 bases from J, the gap between germline ends came to 14 bases. Germline assignment: CDR1 SGHRS and CDR2 YFSETQ. Worth noting for this clonotype: Antigen unknown.

TCRdb processed the 5' RACE reads anew with MiXCR; each CDR3 protein has one entry. Of approximately 510,000 distinct CDR3 sequences listed, roughly 22% are singletons. This TCR derives from a young man who received the YFV17D yellow fever vaccine. Sequences were derived from PBMCs, sampled approximately 20 days after the first yellow fever vaccination. The J gene is TRBJ2-1, the V gene TRBV5-1, with D perhaps matching TRBD2 (5 bases). CDR3 DNA: TGCGCCAGCAGCATCCAAGCGGTCGACTCCTACAATGAGCAGTTCTTC. Translating gives CASSIQAVDSYNEQFF.